This T cell receptor beta chain was profiled in a study of CD8 T cells in ankylosing spondylitis. V lost 5 bases to trimming and J lost 9 bases; unmatched junction nucleotides: 10. The CDR3 is made up of 16 amino acids. Findings and limits, study-wide: Characteristic of ankylosing spondylitis blood, it appeared, was a TCR beta motif comprising several highly homologous variants.

It was by quantitative 5'-RACE with molecular barcodes that TCR beta libraries were made. MiXCR was run by TCRdb on the 5' RACE reads, yielding one entry per CDR3 protein. The sample yields roughly 700,000 distinct CDR3 sequences, around 19% seen once. About this clonotype itself: The antigen remains undetermined.

The specimen was blood, either unsorted or a sorted T cell fraction (not recorded which). V gene TRBV12-3 or TRBV12-4 combines with J gene TRBJ2-1, with 13 bases lining up with TRBD2. The TCR was taken from a male donor with ankylosing spondylitis. The CDR3 is CASSPLGLAGRSEQFF. DNA for the CDR3: TGTGCCAGCAGTCCGCTGGGACTAGCGGGGCGCTCTGAGCAGTTCTTC.